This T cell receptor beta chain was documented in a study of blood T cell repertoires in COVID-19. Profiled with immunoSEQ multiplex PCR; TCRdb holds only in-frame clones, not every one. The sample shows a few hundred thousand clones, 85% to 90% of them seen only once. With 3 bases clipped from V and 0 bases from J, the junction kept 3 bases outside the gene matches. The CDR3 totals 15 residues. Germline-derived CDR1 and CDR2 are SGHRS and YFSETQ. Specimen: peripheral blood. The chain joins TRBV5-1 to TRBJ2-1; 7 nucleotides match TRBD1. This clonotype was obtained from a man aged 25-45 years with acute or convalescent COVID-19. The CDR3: CASSSGQSSYNEQFF. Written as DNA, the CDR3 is TGCGCCAGCAGCTCGGGACAGAGCTCCTACAATGAGCAGTTCTTC.